These T cell receptor beta chains were read from a single sample in a study of OX40 agonist ivuxolimab in advanced cancers. Clones were read by immunoSEQ multiplex PCR, and TCRdb kept only the in-frame ones, dropping some. The data contain fewer than 35,000 clones, 80% of them seen just once; the ten biggest clones take up approximately 24%. Sequencing used CD4+ or CD8+ T cells sorted from blood, obtained in a trial of the OX40 agonist ivuxolimab. These receptors were taken from an adult with an advanced solid tumor such as melanoma, head and neck, liver or kidney cancer. The CDR3 runs from the conserved cysteine through the conserved F or W. The D gene is left open where the match is weak. Clone size is given for some rows only: seen once, a few or many times, or a class if the clone is expanded.

D	size	V	J	DNA	CDR3
TRBD2	.	TRBV2	TRBJ2-7	TGTGCCAGCAGTGATACGGGGGGGAGGTACGAGCAGTACTTC	CASSDTGGRYEQYF
.	.	TRBV5-4	TRBJ2-1	TGTGCCAGCAGCCCTGCAACTAGCTCCTACAATGAGCAGTTCTTC	CASSPATSSYNEQFF
.	few	TRBV11-2	TRBJ2-3	TGTGCCAGCAGCTCCATAAGGACCCGCACAGATACGCAGTATTTT	CASSSIRTRTDTQYF
.	.	TRBV6-1	TRBJ2-7	TGTGCCAGCAGTTCGGGCGCAGGACATACCTACGAGCAGTACTTC	CASSSGAGHTYEQYF
.	.	TRBV30	TRBJ1-2	TGTGCCTGGAGTGCCTGGGCCCTCTATGGCTACACCTTC	CAWSAWALYGYTF
TRBD2	few	TRBV7-2	TRBJ2-7	TGTGCCAGCAGCTTAGCGGGGGTAGCGGGGGGCTACGAGCAGTACTTC	CASSLAGVAGGYEQYF
.	.	TRBV2	TRBJ2-7	TGTGCCAGCAGTGGTGAGGGTTACGAGCAGTACTTC	CASSGEGYEQYF
.	once	TRBV28	TRBJ1-6	TGTGCCAGCAGTTTAGCGAGCGGGGGGGCTAATTCACCCCTCCACTTT	CASSLASGGANSPLHF
TRBD2	.	TRBV7-9	TRBJ2-7	TGTGCCAGCAGCGCGCCGGGGCGGGGGACCTACGAGCAGTACTTC	CASSAPGRGTYEQYF
.	.	TRBV11-2	TRBJ1-5	TGTGCCAGCAGCTTCGATCAGGGGAATCAGCCCCAGCATTTT	CASSFDQGNQPQHF
.	.	TRBV6-4	TRBJ1-3	TGTGCCAGCAGTGGAGACTCTGGAAACACCATATATTTT	CASSGDSGNTIYF
.	once	TRBV4-1	TRBJ2-7	TGCGCCAGCAGCCAAGATCCCTCCTCCTACGAACAGTACTTC	CASSQDPSSYEQYF
TRBD1	.	TRBV5-1	TRBJ1-4	TGCGCCAGCAGAGAAGGGACAGCAACTAATGAAAAACTGTTTTTT	CASREGTATNEKLFF
TRBD2	.	TRBV18	TRBJ2-7	TGTGCCAGCTCACCGCTTACTAGCGGGGGAACCTACGAGCAGTACTTC	CASSPLTSGGTYEQYF
.	medium-sized	TRBV6-1	TRBJ1-6	TGTGCCAGCAGTGAAAGGGGGGGGCGGAATTCACCCCTCCACTTT	CASSERGGRNSPLHF
.	.	TRBV27	TRBJ1-5	TGTGCCAGCAGTCCATCTCCGGGGGCCCTGGGCAATCAGCCCCAGCATTTT	CASSPSPGALGNQPQHF
.	.	TRBV19	TRBJ2-2	TGTGCCAGTAGGGGACGACAGGCCAGGGGGGGAATCGGGGAGCTGTTTTTT	CASRGRQARGGIGELFF
TRBD1	.	TRBV7-9	TRBJ2-7	TGTGCCAGCAGGGACAGGGACTTTATCGAGCAGTACTTC	CASRDRDFIEQYF
.	.	TRBV11-1	TRBJ2-3	TGTGCCAGCACACTAGCCCATACAGATACGCAGTATTTT	CASTLAHTDTQYF
TRBD1	.	TRBV25-1	TRBJ1-1	TGTGCCAGCAGTGGTACACAGGGGGTTAACACTGAAGCTTTCTTT	CASSGTQGVNTEAFF
TRBD1	.	TRBV15	TRBJ1-4	TGTGCCACCAGCAGAACCAGGGGGCTAGGTCAAAAACTGTTTTTT	CATSRTRGLGQKLFF
.	.	TRBV6-1	TRBJ1-1	TGTGCCAGCAGCCGGGACAAGAACACTGAAGCTTTCTTT	CASSRDKNTEAFF
TRBD1	.	TRBV10-3	TRBJ1-6	TGTGCCATCAGCGGGACAGGGTTGAATAATTCACCCCTCCACTTT	CAISGTGLNNSPLHF
.	.	TRBV18	TRBJ2-1	TGTGCCAGCTCACCCCCCCCCGCGGGGATCTACAATGAGCAGTTCTTC	CASSPPPAGIYNEQFF
.	few	TRBV6-1	TRBJ2-5	TGTGCCAGCAGTGACATTTTGGAGACCCAGTACTTC	CASSDILETQYF
.	.	TRBV5-1	TRBJ1-6	TGCGCCAGCAGCGTTAGGGTAGGGGATTCACCCCTCCACTTT	CASSVRVGDSPLHF
TRBD1	.	TRBV6-5	TRBJ1-2	TGTGCCAGCAGTGTAAACAGGGGGCCGTATGGCTACACCTTC	CASSVNRGPYGYTF
.	.	TRBV11-2	TRBJ2-7	TGTGCCAGCAGCGACGCCCCAGGGGCTATCTACGAGCAGTACTTC	CASSDAPGAIYEQYF